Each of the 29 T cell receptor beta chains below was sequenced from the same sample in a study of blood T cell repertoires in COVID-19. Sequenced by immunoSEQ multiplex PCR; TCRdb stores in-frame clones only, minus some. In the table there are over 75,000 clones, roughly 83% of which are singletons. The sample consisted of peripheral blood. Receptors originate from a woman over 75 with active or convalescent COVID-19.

The CDR3 sequence: CASSVWAQRGNTEAFF. CDR3 sequence (DNA): TGTGCCAGCAGCGTTTGGGCCCAACGGGGGAACACTGAAGCTTTCTTT. J is TRBJ1-1 and V is TRBV7-6; unclear D gene. This CDR3 spans 16 amino acids. The germline V gene has CDR1 SGHVS and CDR2 FNYEAQ. The V and J ends lost 5 bases and 1 base respectively, with 17 bases between them.

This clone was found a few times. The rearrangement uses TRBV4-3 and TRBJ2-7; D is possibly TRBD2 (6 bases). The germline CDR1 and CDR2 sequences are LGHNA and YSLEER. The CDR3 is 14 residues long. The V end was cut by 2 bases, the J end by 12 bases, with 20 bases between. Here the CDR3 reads CASSQHLRDFLLYF. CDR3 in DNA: TGCGCCAGCAGCCAACACCTCCGGGACTTCCTCCTGTACTTC.

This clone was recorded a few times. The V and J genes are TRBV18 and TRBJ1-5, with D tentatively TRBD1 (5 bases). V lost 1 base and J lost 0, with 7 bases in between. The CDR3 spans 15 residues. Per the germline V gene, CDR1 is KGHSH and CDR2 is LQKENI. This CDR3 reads CASSPLQASNQPQHF. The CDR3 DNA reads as TGTGCCAGCTCACCACTACAGGCTAGCAATCAGCCCCAGCATTTT.

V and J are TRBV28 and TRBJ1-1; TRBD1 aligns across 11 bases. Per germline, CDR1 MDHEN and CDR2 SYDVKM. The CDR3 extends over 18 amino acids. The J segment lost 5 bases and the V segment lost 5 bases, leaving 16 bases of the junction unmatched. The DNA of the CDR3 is TGTGCCAGCAGTCCCGGGCGGGGACAGGGGGTTGTAAGGACTGAAGCTTTCTTT. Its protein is CASSPGRGQGVVRTEAFF.

The CDR3 loop reads CASSSGHMNEQYF. CDR3 nucleotide sequence: TGTGCCAGCAGCTCGGGACATATGAACGAGCAGTACTTC. This chain uses TRBV7-3 with TRBJ2-7, with D possibly matching TRBD1 (6 bases). CDR1 SGHTA and CDR2 FQGTGA come from the germline V gene. The V end was cut by 4 bases, the J end by 5 bases, with 12 bases between. CDR3 length equals 13 residues.

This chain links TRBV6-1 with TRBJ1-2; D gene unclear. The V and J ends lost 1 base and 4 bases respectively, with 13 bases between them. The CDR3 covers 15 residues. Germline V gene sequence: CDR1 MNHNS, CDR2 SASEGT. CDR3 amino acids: CASSEGFTGSYGYTF. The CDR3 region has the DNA TGTGCCAGCAGTGAAGGATTTACGGGATCCTATGGCTACACCTTC.

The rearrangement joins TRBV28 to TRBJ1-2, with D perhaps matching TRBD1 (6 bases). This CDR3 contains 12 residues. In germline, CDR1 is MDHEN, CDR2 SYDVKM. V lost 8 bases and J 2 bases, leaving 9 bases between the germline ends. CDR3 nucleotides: TGTGCCAGCCGGGGGGGCAACTATGGCTACACCTTC. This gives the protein CASRGGNYGYTF.

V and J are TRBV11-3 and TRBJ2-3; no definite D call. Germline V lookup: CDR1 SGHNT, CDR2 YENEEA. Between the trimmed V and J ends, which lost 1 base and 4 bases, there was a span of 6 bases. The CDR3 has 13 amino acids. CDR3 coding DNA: TGTGCCAGCAGCTTAGTAGCATCAGATACGCAGTATTTT. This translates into CASSLVASDTQYF. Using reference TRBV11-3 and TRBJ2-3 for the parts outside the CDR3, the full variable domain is EAGVVQSPRYKIIEKKQPVAFWCNPISGHNTLYWYLQNLGQGPELLIRYENEEAVDDSQLPKDRFSAERLKGVDSTLKIQPAELGDSAVYLCASSLVASDTQYFGPGTRLTVL.

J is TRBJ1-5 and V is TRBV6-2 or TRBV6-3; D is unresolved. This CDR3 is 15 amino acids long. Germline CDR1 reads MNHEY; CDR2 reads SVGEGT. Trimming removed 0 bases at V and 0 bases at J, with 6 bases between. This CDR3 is CASSYSSVSNQPQHF. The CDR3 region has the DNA TGTGCCAGCAGTTACTCATCCGTTAGCAATCAGCCCCAGCATTTT.

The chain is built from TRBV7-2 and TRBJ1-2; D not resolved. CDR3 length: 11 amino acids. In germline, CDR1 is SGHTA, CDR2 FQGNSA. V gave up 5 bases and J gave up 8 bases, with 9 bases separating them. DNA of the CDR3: TGTGCCAGCAGCCCCTCCGCGGGCTACACCTTC. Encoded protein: CASSPSAGYTF.

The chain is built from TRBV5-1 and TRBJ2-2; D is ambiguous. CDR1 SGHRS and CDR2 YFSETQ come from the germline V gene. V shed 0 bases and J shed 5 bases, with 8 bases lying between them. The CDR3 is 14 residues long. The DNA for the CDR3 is TGCGCCAGCAGCTTGGATCGAGAAACCGGGGAGCTGTTTTTT. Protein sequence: CASSLDRETGELFF.

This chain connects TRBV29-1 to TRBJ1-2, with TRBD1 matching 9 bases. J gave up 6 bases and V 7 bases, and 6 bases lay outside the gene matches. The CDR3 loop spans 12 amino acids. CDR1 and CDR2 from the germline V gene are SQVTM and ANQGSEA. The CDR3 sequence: CSGAGQGDGYTF. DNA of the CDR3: TGCAGCGGGGCGGGACAGGGAGATGGCTACACCTTC.

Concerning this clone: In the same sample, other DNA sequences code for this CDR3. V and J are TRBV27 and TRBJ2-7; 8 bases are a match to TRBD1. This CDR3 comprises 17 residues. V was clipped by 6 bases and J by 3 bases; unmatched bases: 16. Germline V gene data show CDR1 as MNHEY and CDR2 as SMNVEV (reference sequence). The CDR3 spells CASSPVGTGQGGYEQYF. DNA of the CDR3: TGTGCCAGCAGCCCAGTGGGGACCGGACAGGGAGGCTACGAGCAGTACTTC.

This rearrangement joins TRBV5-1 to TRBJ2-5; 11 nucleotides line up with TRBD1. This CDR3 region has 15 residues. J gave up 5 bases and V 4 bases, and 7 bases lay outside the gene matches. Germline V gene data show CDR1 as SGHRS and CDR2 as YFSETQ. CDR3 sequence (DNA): TGCGCCAGCAGCGACGGACAGGGGGCACAGGAGACCCAGTACTTC. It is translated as CASSDGQGAQETQYF.

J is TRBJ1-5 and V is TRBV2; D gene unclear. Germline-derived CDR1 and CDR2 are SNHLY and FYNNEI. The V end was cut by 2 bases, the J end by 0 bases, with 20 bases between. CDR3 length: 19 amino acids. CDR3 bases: TGTGCCAGCAGTGAATTCGGGGTCCCGGTGACAAATAGCAATCAGCCCCAGCATTTT. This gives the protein CASSEFGVPVTNSNQPQHF.

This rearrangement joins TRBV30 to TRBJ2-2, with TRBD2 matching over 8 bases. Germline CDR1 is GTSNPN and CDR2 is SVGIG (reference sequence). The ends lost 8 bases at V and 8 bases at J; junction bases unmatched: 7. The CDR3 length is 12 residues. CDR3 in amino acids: CARSGGSGELFF. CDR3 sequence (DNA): TGTGCCCGATCGGGAGGGAGTGGGGAGCTGTTTTTT.

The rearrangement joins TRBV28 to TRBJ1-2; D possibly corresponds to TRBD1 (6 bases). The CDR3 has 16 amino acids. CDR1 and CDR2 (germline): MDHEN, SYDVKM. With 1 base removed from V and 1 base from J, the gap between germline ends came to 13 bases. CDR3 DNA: TGTGCCAGCAGTTTATCGTTTTGGGGGCTTAACTATGGCTACACCTTC. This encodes CASSLSFWGLNYGYTF.

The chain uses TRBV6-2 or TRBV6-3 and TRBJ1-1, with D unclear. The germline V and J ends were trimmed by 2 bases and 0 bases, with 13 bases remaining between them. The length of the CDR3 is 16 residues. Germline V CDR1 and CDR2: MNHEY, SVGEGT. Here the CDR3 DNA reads TGTGCCAGCAGTTACCCGCACGAGTCCATGAACACTGAAGCTTTCTTT. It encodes CASSYPHESMNTEAFF.

CDR3 amino acids: CASSLAGVLGEKLFF. As DNA, the CDR3 is TGTGCCAGCAGTTTGGCGGGGGTATTGGGGGAAAAACTGTTTTTT. The rearrangement uses TRBV28 and TRBJ1-4, with TRBD1 as a possible D gene (5 bases). The CDR3 is made up of 15 amino acids. Trimming stripped 3 bases from V and 8 bases from J, with 16 bases between. Germline V gene lookup returns CDR1 MDHEN and CDR2 SYDVKM. Full variable domain (outside the CDR3, taken from reference TRBV28 and TRBJ1-4): DVKVTQSSRYLVKRTGEKVFLECVQDMDHENMFWYRQDPGLGLRLIYFSYDVKMKEKGDIPEGYSVSREKKERFSLILESASTNQTSMYLCASSLAGVLGEKLFFGSGTQLSVL.

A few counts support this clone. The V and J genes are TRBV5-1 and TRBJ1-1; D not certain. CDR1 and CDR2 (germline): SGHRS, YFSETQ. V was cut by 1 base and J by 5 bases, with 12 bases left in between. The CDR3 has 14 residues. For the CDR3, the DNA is TGCGCCAGCAGCTTGACGGGATTGGTGACTGAAGCTTTCTTT. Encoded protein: CASSLTGLVTEAFF.

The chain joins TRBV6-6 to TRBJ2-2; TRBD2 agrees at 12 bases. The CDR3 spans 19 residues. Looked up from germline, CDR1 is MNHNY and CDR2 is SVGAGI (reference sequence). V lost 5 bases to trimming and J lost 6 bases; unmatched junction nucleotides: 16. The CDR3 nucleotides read TGTGCCAGCAGTCCCCTTCAGGGACGGGGACTAGCGGGCTCCGGGGAGCTGTTTTTT. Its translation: CASSPLQGRGLAGSGELFF.

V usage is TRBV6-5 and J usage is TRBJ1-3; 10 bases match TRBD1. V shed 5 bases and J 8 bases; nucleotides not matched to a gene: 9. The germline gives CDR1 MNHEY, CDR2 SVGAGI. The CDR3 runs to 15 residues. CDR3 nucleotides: TGTGCCAGCAGTCACCGGGACAGGGGAATCGACACCATATATTTT. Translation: CASSHRDRGIDTIYF.

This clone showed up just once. The CDR3 loop reads CASSLVGTSGSDTQYF. In DNA, the CDR3 is TGCGCCAGCAGCTTGGTGGGGACTAGCGGCTCGGATACGCAGTATTTT. The chain recombines TRBV5-1 with TRBJ2-3; 11 bases agree with TRBD2. The CDR3 extends over 16 amino acids. After removal of 0 bases from V and 6 bases from J, the junction contained 6 bases not matched to a gene. Germline CDR1 SGHRS, CDR2 YFSETQ.

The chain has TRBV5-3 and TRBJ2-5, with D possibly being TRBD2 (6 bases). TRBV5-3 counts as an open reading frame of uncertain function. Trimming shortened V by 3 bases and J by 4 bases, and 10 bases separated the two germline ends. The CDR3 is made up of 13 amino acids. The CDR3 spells CARSSRGGETQYF. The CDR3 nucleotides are TGTGCCAGAAGCTCAAGGGGAGGAGAGACCCAGTACTTC.

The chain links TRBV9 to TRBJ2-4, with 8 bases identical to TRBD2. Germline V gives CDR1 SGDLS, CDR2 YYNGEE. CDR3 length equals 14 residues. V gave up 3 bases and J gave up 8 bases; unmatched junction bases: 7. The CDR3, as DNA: TGTGCCAGCAGCGCCACCGGGGGGGTGGACATTCAGTACTTC. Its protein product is CASSATGGVDIQYF.

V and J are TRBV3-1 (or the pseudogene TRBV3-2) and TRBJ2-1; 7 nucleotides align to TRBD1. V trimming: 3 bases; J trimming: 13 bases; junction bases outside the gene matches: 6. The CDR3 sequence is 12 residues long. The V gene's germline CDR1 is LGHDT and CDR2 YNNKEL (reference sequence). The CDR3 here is CASSQSQGTQFF. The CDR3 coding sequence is TGTGCCAGCAGCCAGTCACAGGGGACCCAGTTCTTC.

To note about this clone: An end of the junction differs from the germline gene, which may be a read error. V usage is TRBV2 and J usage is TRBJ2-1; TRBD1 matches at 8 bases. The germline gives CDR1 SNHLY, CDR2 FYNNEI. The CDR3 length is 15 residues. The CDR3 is CASSEGTGMMGEQFF. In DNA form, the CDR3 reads TGTGCCAGCAGCGAAGGGACAGGAATGATGGGTGAGCAGTTCTTC.

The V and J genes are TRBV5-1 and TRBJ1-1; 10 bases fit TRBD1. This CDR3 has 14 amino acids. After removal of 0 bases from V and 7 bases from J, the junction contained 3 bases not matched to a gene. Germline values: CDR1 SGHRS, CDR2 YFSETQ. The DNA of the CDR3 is TGCGCCAGCAGCTTGGCGGGGACAGGGGATGAAGCTTTCTTT. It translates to CASSLAGTGDEAFF.

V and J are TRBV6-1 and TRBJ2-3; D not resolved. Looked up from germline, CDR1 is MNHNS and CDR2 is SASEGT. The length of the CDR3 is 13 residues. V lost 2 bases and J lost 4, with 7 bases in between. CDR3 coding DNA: TGTGCCAGCAGTGAACGTCCCTCAGATACGCAGTATTTT. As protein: CASSERPSDTQYF.